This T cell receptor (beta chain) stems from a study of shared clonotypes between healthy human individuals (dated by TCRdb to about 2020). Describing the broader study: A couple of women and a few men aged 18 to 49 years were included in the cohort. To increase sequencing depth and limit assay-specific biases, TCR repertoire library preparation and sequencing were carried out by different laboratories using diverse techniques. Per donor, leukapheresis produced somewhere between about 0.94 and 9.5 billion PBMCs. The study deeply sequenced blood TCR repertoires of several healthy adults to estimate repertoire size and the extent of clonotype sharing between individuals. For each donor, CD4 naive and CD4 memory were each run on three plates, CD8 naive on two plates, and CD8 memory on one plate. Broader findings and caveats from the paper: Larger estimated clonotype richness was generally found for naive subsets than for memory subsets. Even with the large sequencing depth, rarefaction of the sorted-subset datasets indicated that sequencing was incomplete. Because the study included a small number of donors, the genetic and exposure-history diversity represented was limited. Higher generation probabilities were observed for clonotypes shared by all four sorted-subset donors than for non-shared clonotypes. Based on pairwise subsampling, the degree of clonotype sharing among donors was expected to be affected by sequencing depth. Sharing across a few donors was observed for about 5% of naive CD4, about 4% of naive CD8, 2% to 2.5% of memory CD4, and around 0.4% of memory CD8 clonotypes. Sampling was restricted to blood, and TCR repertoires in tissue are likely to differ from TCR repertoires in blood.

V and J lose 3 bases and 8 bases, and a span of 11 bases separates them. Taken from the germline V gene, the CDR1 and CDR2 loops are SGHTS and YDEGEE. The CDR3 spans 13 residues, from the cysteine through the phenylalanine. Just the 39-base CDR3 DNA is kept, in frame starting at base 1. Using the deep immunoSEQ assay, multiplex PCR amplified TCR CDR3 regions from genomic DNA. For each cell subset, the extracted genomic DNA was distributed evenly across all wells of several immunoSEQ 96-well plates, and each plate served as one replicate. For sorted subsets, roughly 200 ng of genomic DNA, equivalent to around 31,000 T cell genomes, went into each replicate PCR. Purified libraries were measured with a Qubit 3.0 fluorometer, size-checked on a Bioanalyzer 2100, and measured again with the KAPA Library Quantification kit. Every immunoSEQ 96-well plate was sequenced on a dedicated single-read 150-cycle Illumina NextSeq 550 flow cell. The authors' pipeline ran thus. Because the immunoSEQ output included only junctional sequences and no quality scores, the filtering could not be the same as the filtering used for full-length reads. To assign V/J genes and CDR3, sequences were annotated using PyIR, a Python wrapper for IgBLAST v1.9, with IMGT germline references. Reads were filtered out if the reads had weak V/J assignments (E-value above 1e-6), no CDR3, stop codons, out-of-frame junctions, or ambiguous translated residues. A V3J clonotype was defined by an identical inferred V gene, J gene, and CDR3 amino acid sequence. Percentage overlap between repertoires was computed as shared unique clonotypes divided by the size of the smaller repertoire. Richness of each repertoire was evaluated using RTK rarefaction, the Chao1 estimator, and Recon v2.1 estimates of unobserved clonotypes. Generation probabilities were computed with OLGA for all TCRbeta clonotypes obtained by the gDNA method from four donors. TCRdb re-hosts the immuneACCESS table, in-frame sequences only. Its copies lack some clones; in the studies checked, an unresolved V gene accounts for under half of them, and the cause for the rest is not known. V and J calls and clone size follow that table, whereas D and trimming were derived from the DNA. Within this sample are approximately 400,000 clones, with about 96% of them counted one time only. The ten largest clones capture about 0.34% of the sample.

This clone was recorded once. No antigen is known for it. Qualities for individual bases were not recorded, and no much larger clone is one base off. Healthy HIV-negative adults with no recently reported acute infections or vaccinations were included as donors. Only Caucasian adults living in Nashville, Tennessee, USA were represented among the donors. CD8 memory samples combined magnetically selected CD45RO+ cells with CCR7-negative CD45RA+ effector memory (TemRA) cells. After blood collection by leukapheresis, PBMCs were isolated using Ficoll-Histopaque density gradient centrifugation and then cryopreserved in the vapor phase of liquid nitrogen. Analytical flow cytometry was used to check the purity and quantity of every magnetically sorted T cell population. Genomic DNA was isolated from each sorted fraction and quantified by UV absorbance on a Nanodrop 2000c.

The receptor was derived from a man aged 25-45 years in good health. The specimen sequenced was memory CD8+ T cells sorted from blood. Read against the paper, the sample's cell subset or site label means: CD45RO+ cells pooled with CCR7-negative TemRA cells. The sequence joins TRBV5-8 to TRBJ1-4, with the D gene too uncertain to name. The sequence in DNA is TGTGCCAGCAGCTCAATAACGAACGAAAAACTGTTTTTT. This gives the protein CASSSITNEKLFF.